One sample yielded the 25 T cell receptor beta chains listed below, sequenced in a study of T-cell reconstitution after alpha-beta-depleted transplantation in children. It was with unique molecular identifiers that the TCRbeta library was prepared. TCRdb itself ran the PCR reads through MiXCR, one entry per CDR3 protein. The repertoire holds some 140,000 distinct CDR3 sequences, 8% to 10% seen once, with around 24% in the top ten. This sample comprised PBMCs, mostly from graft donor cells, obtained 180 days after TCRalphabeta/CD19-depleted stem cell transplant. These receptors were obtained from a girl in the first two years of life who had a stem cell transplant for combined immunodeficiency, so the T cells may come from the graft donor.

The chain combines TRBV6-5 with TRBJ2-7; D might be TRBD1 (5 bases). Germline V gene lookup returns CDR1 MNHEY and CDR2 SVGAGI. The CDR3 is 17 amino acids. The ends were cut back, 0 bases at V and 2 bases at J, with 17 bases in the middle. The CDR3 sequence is CASSYSVQLDIPYEQYF. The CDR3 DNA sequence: TGTGCCAGCAGTTACTCGGTGCAATTGGACATTCCCTACGAGCAGTACTTC.

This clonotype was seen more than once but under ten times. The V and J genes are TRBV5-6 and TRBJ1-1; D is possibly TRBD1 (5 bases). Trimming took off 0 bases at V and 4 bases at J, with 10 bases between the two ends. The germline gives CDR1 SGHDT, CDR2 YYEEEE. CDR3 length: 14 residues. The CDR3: CASSLEAGLTEAFF. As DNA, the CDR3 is TGTGCCAGCAGCTTGGAGGCAGGGCTCACTGAAGCTTTCTTT.

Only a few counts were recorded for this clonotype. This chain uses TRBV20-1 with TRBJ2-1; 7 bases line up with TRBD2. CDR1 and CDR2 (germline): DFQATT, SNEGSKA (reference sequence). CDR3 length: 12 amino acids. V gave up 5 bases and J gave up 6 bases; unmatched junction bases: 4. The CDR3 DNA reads TGCAGTGCTGACGGGACTACCAATGAGCAGTTCTTC. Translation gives CSADGTTNEQFF.

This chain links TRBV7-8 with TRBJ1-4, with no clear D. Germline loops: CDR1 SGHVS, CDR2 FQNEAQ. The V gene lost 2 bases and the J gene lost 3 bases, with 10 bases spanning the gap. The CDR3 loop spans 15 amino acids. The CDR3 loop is CASSLFRTPNEKLFF. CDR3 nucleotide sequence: TGTGCCAGCAGCTTATTCCGCACACCTAATGAAAAACTGTTTTTT.

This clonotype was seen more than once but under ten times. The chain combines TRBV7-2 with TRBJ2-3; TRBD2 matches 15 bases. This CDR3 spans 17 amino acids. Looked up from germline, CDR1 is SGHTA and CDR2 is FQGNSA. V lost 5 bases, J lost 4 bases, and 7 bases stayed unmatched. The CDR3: CASSRTSGGAIADTQYF. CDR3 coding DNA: TGTGCCAGCAGCCGGACTAGCGGGGGGGCCATAGCAGATACGCAGTATTTT.

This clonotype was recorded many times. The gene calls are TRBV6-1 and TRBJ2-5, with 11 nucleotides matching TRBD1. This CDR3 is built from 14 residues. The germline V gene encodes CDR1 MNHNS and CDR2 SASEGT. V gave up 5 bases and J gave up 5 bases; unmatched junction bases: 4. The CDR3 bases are TGTGCCAGCAGTCCGGACAGGGGGCGGGAGACCCAGTACTTC. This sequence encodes CASSPDRGRETQYF.

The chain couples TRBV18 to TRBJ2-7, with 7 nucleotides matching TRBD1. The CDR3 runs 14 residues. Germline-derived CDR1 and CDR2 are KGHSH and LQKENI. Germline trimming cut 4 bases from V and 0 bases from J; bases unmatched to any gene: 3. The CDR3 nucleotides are TGTGCCAGCTCACAACAGGGGAGCTCCTACGAGCAGTACTTC. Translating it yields CASSQQGSSYEQYF.

The CDR3 coding sequence is TGCGCCAGCAGCTTTGACAGGGCTAATTACGAGCAGTACTTC. Encoded protein: CASSFDRANYEQYF. J is TRBJ2-7 and V is TRBV5-1, with 7 bases matching TRBD1. Germline V CDR1 and CDR2: SGHRS, YFSETQ. The CDR3 totals 14 residues. The V and J ends lost 2 bases and 4 bases, in that order; junction bases with no gene match: 6.

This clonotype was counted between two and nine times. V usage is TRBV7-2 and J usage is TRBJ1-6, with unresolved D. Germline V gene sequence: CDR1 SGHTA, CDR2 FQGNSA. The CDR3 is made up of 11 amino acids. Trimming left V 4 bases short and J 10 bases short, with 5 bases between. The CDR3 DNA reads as TGTGCCAGCAGCTCTTCCTCACCCCTCCACTTT. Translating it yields CASSSSSPLHF. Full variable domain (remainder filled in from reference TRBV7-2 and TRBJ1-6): GAGVSQSPSNKVTEKGKDVELRCDPISGHTALYWYRQSLGQGLEFLIYFQGNSAPDKSGLPSDRFSAERTGGSVSTLTIQRTQQEDSAVYLCASSSSSPLHFGNGTRLTVT.

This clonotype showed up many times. In DNA form, the CDR3 reads TGCAGTGCCCCCATCAACTGGGCCGGGGAGCTGTTTTTT. It codes for CSAPINWAGELFF. The rearrangement uses TRBV20-1 and TRBJ2-2, with D hard to call. This CDR3 comprises 13 residues. V was shortened by 6 bases and J by 6 bases, with 14 bases between the two germline ends. The V gene's germline CDR1 is DFQATT and CDR2 SNEGSKA (reference sequence).

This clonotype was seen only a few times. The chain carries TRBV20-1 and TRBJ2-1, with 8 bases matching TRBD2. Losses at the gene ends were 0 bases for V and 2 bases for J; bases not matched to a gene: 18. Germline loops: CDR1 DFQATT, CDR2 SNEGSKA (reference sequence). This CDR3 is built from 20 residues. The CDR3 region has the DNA TGCAGTGCTAGAGATCGGGGCAGGGTCGCTAGCGGGCCCCCCTACAATGAGCAGTTCTTC. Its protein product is CSARDRGRVASGPPYNEQFF.

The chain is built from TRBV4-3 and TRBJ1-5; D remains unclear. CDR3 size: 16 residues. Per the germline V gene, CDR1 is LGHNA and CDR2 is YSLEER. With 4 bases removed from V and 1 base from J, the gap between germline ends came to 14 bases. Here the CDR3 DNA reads TGCGCCAGCAGCCCTACGACCGGACGGAGCAATCAGCCCCAGCATTTT. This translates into CASSPTTGRSNQPQHF.

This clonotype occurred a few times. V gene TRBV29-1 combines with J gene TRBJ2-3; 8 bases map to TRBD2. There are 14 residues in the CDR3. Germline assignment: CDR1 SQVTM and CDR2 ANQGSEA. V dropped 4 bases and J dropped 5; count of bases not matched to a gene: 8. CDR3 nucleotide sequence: TGCAGCGTTGGTGTCGGGCTAGCGGGAGATACGCAGTATTTT. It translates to CSVGVGLAGDTQYF.

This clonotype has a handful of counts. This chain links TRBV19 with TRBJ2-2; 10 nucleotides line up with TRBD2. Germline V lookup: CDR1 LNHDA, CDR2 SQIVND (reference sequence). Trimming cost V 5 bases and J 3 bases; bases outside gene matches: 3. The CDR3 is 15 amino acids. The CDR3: CASSRGLADTGELFF. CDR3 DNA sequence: TGTGCCAGTAGTCGCGGACTAGCGGACACCGGGGAGCTGTTTTTT.

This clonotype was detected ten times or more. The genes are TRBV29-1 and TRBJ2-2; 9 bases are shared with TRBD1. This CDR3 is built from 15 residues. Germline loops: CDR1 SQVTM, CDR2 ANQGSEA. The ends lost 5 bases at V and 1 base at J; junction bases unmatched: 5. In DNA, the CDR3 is TGCAGCGTTACGACAGGGGGTTGGAACACCGGGGAGCTGTTTTTT. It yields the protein CSVTTGGWNTGELFF.

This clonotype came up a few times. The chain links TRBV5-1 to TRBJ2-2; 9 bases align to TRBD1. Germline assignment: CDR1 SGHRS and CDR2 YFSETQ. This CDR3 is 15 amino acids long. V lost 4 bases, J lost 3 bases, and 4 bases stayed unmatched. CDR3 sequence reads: CASSRGDRDTGELFF. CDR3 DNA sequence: TGCGCCAGCAGCCGTGGGGACAGGGACACCGGGGAGCTGTTTTTT.

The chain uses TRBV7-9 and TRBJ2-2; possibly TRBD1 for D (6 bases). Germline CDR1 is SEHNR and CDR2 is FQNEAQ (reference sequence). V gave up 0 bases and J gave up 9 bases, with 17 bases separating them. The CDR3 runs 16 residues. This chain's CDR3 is CASSLAKTRQVWELFF. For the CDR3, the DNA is TGTGCCAGCAGCTTAGCAAAAACTCGACAGGTCTGGGAGCTGTTTTTT.

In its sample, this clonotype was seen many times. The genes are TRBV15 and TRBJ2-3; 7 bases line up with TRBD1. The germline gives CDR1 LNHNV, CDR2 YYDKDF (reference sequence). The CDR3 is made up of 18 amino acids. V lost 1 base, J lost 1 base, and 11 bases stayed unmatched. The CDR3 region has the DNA TGTGCCACCAGCAGAGCCCTACAGCGTACAGGGGGCACAGATACGCAGTATTTT. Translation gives CATSRALQRTGGTDTQYF.

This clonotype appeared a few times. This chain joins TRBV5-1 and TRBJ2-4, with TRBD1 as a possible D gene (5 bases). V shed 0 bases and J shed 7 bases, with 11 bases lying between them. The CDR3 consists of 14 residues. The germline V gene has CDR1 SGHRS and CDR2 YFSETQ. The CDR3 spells CASSLEAGLNIQYF. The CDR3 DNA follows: TGCGCCAGCAGCTTGGAGGCAGGGTTGAACATTCAGTACTTC.

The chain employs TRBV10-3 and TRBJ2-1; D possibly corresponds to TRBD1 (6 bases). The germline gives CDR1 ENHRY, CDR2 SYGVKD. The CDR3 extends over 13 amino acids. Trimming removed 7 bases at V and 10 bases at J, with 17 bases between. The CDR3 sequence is CAIKSRQDQEQFF. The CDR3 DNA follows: TGTGCCATCAAGAGCCGACAGGACCAGGAGCAGTTCTTC.

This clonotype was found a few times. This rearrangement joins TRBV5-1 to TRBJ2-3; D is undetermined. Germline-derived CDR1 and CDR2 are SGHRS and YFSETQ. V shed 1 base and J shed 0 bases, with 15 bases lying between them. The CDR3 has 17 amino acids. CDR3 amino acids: CASSLFGGGASTDTQYF. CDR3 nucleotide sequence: TGCGCCAGCAGCTTGTTTGGTGGCGGCGCTAGCACAGATACGCAGTATTTT.

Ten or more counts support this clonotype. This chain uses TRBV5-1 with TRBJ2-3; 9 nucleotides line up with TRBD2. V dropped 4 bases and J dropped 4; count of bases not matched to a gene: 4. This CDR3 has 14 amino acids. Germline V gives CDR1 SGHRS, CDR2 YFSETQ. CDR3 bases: TGCGCCAGCAGCCGTAGCGGGGGATCAGATACGCAGTATTTT. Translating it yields CASSRSGGSDTQYF.

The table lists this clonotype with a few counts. Written as DNA, the CDR3 is TGCGCCAGCAGCCCTGGCGGGGCTTTTCAAGAGACCCAGTACTTC. Protein: CASSPGGAFQETQYF. This rearrangement joins TRBV5-1 to TRBJ2-5; a possible D gene is TRBD2 (6 bases). CDR3 size: 15 residues. V gave up 4 bases and J gave up 2 bases, with 15 bases separating them. Looked up from germline, CDR1 is SGHRS and CDR2 is YFSETQ.

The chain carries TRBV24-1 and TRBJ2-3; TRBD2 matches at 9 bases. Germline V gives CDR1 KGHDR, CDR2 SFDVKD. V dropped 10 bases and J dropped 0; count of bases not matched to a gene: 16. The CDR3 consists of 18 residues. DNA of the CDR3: TGTGCCACAGGGCTTCCTGCGGGGGGGTTCTCTAGCACAGATACGCAGTATTTT. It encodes CATGLPAGGFSSTDTQYF.

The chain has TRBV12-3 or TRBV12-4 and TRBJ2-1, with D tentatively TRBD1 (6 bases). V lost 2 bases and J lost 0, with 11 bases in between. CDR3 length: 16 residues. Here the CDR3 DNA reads TGTGCCAGCAGTTTATGGGACATGTTCTCCTACAATGAGCAGTTCTTC. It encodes CASSLWDMFSYNEQFF.